The 6 T cell receptor beta chains reported below all come from one sample, sequenced in a study of blood T cells in healthy people across ages. The authors ran a second PCR of 7 to 11 cycles using a sample-barcoded 5' primer and a J-beta primer mix. Each CDR3 protein is one row after TCRdb ran MiXCR on the 5' RACE reads. The profile covers roughly 1.5 million distinct CDR3 sequences, with roughly two fifths appearing a single time and less than 5% taken by the ten largest. Sequenced sample: blood. All receptors come from a woman between 18 and 30 years old in good health.

The chain links TRBV25-1 to TRBJ2-7; D may be TRBD2 (5 bases). The J call could be wrong; TRBJ2-5 is a better fit for the DNA end. Germline-derived CDR1 and CDR2 are MGHDK and SYGVNS. There are 14 residues in the CDR3. The CDR3 spells CASRVSGAQETQYF. The DNA of the CDR3 is TGTGCCAGCAGGGTAAGCGGAGCTCAAGAGACCCAGTACTTC.

The chain links TRBV6-5 to TRBJ1-5; 7 positions match TRBD1. V lost 2 bases and J lost 7; bases outside the gene matches: 5. The CDR3 is made up of 14 amino acids. Germline V gene data show CDR1 as MNHEY and CDR2 as SVGAGI. CDR3 sequence: CASSYETGVQPQHF. The CDR3, as DNA: TGTGCCAGCAGTTACGAAACAGGGGTACAGCCCCAGCATTTT.

The V and J genes are TRBV29-1 and TRBJ2-1; D call uncertain. The CDR3 runs 11 residues. Germline V lookup: CDR1 SQVTM, CDR2 ANQGSEA. The germline V and J ends were trimmed by 7 bases and 9 bases, with 13 bases remaining between them. CDR3 protein: CSALAPPEQFF. CDR3 sequence (DNA): TGCAGCGCCCTGGCCCCACCTGAGCAGTTCTTC.

This clonotype was seen a few times. The V call is TRBV9, the J call TRBJ2-1; no firm D call. The CDR3 totals 15 residues. The germline V gene encodes CDR1 SGDLS and CDR2 YYNGEE. Trimming shortened V by 0 bases and J by 5 bases, and 12 bases separated the two germline ends. CDR3 protein: CASSVGDISDNEQFF. CDR3 DNA sequence: TGTGCCAGCAGCGTAGGAGACATATCGGACAATGAGCAGTTCTTC.

The chain is built from TRBV28 and TRBJ2-7, with 8 bases matching TRBD1. The J call could be wrong; TRBJ2-5 is a better fit for the DNA end. This CDR3 comprises 14 residues. Germline-derived CDR1 and CDR2 are MDHEN and SYDVKM. The CDR3 here is CASSWDRSKETQYF. Here the CDR3 DNA reads TGTGCCAGCAGCTGGGACAGGAGCAAAGAGACCCAGTACTTC.

This clonotype was counted ten times or more. The chain employs TRBV7-2 and TRBJ2-5; D ambiguous. V was shortened by 2 bases and J by 2 bases, with 6 bases between the two germline ends. This CDR3 has 13 amino acids. The V gene's germline CDR1 is SGHTA and CDR2 FQGNSA. The CDR3, as DNA: TGTGCCAGCAGCTTAAACAGACAAGAGACCCAGTACTTC. It codes for CASSLNRQETQYF.